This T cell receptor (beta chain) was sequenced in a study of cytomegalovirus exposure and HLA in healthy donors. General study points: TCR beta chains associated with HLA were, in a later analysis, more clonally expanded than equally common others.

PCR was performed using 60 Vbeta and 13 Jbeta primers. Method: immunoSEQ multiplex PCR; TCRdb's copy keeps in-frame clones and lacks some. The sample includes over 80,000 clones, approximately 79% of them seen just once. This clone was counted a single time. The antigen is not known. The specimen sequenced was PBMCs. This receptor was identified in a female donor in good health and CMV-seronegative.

CDR3 in amino acids: CASSLEGYGYGYTF. The CDR3 region has the DNA TGTGCCAGCAGCTTGGAGGGGTATGGCTATGGCTACACCTTC. V usage is TRBV5-6 and J usage is TRBJ1-2; D may be TRBD1 (5 bases). The V end lost 0 bases, the J end lost 4 bases, and 10 bases lay between the germline ends. The CDR3 is 14 residues long. Germline V lookup: CDR1 SGHDT, CDR2 YYEEEE. Full variable domain (rest looked up from reference TRBV5-6 and TRBJ1-2): DAGVTQSPTHLIKTRGQQVTLRCSPKSGHDTVSWYQQALGQGPQFIFQYYEEEERQRGNFPDRFSGHQFPNYSSELNVNALLLGDSALYLCASSLEGYGYGYTFGSGTRLTVV.